This T cell receptor (beta chain) was recovered during a study of shared clonotypes between healthy human individuals. Notes on this clone: Its specificity is unknown.

Clones were read by immunoSEQ multiplex PCR, and TCRdb kept only the in-frame ones, dropping some. The sample consists of approximately 500,000 clones, more than 65% of them appearing once. Notes on the study in general: Represented diversity (both genetic and exposure-history) was limited by the small number of donors.

All donors qualified as healthy HIV-negative adults and had experienced no recent acute infections or vaccinations. Only Caucasian adults living in Nashville, Tennessee made up the donor group. V lost 3 bases, J lost 4 bases, and 10 bases lay in between. The CDR3 is 13 residues long. The germline V gene has CDR1 SGHTA and CDR2 FQGTGA. The sequenced sample consisted of PBMCs. The chain links TRBV7-3 to TRBJ2-7; D is perhaps TRBD1 (6 bases). The source of this sequence is a woman aged 35 to 49 in good health. Some clones in this sample may be carry-over from other donors' samples. The CDR3 nucleotides read TGTGCCAGCAGCTTCCCCCAGGGGTACGAGCAGTACTTC. Its protein product is CASSFPQGYEQYF.